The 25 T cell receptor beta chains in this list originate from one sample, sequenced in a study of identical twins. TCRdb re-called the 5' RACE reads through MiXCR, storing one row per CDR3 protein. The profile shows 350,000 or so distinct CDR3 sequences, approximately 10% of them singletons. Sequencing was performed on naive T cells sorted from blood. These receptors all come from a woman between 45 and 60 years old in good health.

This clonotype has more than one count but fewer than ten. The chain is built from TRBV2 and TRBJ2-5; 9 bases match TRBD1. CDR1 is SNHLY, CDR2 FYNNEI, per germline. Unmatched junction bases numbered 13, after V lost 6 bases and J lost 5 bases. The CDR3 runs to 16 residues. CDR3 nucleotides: TGTGCCAGCAGCCCAACAGGGGGCTCGGTGGGGGAGACCCAGTACTTC. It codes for CASSPTGGSVGETQYF. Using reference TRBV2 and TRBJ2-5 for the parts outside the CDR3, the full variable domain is EPEVTQTPSHQVTQMGQEVILRCVPISNHLYFYWYRQILGQKVEFLVSFYNNEISEKSEIFDDQFSVERPDGSNFTLKIRSTKLEDSAMYFCASSPTGGSVGETQYFGPGTRLLVL.

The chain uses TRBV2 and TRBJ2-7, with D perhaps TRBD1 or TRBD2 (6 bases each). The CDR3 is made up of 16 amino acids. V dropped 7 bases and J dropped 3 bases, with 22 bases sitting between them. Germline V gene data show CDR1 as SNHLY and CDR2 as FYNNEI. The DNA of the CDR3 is TGTGCCAGCACCGAGGGGGGCGGCGGAGCCCTCTACGAGCAGTACTTC. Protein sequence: CASTEGGGGALYEQYF.

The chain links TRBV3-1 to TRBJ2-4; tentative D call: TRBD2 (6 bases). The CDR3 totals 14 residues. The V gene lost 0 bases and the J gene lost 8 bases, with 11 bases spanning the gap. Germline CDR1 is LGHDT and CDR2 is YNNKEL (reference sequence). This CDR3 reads CASSQDPSVDIQYF. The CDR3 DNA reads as TGTGCCAGCAGCCAAGATCCTAGCGTTGACATTCAGTACTTC.

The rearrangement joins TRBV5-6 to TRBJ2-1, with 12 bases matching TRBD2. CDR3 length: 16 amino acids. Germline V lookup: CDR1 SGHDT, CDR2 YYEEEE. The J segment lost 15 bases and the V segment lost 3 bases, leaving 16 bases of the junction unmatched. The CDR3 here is CASSWSASGRARWPFF. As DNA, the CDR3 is TGTGCCAGCAGCTGGAGCGCTAGCGGGAGGGCCCGATGGCCGTTCTTC.

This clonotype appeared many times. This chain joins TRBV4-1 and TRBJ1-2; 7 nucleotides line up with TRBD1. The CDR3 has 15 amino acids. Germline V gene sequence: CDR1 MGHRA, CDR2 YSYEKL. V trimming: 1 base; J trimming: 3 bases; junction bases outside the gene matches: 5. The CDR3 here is CASSQGQGTDYGYTF. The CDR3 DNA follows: TGCGCCAGCAGCCAAGGACAGGGTACTGACTATGGCTACACCTTC.

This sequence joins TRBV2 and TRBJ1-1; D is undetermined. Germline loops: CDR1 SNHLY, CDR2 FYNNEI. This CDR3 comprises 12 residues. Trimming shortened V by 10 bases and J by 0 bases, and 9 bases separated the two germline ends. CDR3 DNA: TGTGCCATACCCAACATGAACACTGAAGCTTTCTTT. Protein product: CAIPNMNTEAFF.

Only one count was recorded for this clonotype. The CDR3 region is CASSSHREGQFF. The CDR3 coding sequence is TGTGCCAGTAGTTCTCACCGCGAAGGGCAGTTCTTC. V usage is TRBV19 and J usage is TRBJ2-1; no clear D. Looked up from germline, CDR1 is LNHDA and CDR2 is SQIVND (reference sequence). This CDR3 comprises 12 residues. The germline V and J ends were trimmed by 5 bases and 12 bases, with 14 bases remaining between them.

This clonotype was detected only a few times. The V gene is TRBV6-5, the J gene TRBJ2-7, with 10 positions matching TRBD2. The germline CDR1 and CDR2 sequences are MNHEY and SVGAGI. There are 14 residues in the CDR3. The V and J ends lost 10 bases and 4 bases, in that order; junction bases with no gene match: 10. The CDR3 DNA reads TGTGCCACCTCTAGGACTAGCGGAGAATACGAGCAGTACTTC. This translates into CATSRTSGEYEQYF.

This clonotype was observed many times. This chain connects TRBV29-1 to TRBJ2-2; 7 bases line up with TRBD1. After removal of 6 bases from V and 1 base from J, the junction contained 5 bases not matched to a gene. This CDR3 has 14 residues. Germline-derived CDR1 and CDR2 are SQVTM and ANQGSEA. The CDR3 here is CSVARQGNTGELFF. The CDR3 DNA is TGCAGCGTCGCGCGACAGGGGAACACCGGGGAGCTGTTTTTT.

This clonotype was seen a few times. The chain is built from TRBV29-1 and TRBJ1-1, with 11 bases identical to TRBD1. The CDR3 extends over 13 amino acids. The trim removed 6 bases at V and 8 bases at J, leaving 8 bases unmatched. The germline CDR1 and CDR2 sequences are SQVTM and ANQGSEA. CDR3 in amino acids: CSVAGTGGTEAFF. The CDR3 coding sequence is TGCAGCGTGGCCGGGACAGGGGGAACGGAAGCTTTCTTT.

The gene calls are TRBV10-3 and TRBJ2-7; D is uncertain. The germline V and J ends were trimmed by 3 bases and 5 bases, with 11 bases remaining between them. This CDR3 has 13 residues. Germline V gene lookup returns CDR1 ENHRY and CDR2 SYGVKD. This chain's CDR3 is CAISETYSDEQYV. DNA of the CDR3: TGTGCCATCAGTGAAACTTACTCGGACGAGCAGTACGTC.

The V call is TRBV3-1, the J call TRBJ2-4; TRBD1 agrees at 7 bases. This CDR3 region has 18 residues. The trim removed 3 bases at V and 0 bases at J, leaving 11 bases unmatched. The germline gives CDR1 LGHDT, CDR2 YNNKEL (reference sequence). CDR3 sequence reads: CASSQGDRPNLAKNIQYF. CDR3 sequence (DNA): TGTGCCAGCAGCCAGGGGGACAGACCGAACCTAGCCAAAAACATTCAGTACTTC.

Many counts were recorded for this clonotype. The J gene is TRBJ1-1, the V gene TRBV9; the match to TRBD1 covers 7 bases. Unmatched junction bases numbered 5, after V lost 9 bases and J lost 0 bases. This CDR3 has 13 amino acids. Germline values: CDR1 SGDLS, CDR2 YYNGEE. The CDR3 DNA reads TGTGCCACCGGACAGGTCATGAACACTGAAGCTTTCTTT. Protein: CATGQVMNTEAFF.

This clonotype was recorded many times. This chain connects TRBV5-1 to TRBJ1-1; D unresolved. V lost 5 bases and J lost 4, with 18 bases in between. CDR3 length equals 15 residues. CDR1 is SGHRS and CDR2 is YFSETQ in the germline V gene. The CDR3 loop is CASRRSEGIGTEAFF. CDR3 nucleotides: TGCGCCAGCAGGAGGAGTGAAGGGATTGGCACTGAAGCTTTCTTT.

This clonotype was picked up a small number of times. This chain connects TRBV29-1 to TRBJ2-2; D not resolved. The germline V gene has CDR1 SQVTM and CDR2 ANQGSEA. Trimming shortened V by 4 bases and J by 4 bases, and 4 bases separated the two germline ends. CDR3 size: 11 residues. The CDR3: CSVGTTGELFF. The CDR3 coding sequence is TGCAGCGTTGGTACCACCGGGGAGCTGTTTTTT.

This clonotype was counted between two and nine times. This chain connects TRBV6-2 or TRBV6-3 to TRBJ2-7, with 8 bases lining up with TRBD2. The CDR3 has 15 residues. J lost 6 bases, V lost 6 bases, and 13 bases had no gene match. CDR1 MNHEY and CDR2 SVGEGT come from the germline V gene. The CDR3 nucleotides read TGTGCCAGCAGAACAGGGTTCCTAGCGGGCTTCGAGCAGTACTTC. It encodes CASRTGFLAGFEQYF.

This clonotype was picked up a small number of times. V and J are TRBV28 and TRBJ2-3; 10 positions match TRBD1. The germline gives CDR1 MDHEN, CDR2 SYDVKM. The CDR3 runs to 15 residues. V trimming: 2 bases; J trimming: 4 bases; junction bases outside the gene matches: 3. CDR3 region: CASSLIGTGADTQYF. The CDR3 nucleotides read TGTGCCAGCAGTTTAATCGGGACAGGGGCAGATACGCAGTATTTT.

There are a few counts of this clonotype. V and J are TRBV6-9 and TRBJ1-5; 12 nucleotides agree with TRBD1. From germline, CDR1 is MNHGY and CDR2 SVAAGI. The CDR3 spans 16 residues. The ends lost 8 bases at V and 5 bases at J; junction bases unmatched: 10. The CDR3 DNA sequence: TGTGCCAGCGGATCGAGGGACAGGGGGCGCGATCAGCCCCAGCATTTT. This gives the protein CASGSRDRGRDQPQHF.

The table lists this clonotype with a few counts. The CDR3 DNA reads as TGCGCCAGCAGCCGTAGCGGGAGTAACACCGGGGAGCTGTTTTTT. It codes for CASSRSGSNTGELFF. The V gene is TRBV4-1, the J gene TRBJ2-2; 9 bases line up with TRBD2. The length of the CDR3 is 15 residues. Germline V gives CDR1 MGHRA, CDR2 YSYEKL. The ends lost 4 bases at V and 2 bases at J; junction bases unmatched: 2.

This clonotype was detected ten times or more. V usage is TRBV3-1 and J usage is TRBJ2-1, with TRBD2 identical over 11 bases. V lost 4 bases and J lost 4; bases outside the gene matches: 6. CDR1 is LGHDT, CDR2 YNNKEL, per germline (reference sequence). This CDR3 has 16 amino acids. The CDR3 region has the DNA TGTGCCAGCAGCCCGGGACTAGCGGCCCATTACAATGAGCAGTTCTTC. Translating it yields CASSPGLAAHYNEQFF.

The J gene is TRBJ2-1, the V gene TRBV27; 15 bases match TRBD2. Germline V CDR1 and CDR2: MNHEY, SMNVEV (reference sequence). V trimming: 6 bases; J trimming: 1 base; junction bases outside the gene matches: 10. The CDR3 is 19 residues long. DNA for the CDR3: TGTGCCAGCAGCCGGGTGGGACTAGCGGGAGGCGGGTCCTACAATGAGCAGTTCTTC. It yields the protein CASSRVGLAGGGSYNEQFF.

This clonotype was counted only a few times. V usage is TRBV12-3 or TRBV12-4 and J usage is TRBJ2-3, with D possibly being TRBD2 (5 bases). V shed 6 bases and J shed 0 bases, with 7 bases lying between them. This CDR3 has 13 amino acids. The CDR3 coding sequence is TGTGCCAGCAGGCTAGCCAGCACAGATACGCAGTATTTT. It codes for CASRLASTDTQYF.

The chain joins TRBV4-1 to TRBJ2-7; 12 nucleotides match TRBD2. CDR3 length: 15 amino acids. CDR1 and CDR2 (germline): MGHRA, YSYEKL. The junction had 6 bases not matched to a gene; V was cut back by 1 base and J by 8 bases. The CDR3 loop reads CASSQGLAGDTKQYF. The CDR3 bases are TGCGCCAGCAGCCAAGGACTAGCGGGAGACACCAAGCAGTACTTC.

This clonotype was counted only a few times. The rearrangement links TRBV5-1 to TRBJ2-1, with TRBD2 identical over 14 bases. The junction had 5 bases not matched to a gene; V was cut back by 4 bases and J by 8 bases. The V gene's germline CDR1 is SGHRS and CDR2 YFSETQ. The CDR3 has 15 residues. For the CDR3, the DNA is TGCGCCAGCAGCCCAGGGACTAGCGGGAGTCATGAGCAGTTCTTC. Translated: CASSPGTSGSHEQFF.

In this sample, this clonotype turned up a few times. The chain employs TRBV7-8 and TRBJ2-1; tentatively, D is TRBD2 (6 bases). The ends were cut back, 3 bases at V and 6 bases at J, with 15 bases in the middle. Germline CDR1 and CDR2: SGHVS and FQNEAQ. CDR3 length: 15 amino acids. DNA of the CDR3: TGTGCCAGCAGCTTCCCGGGAGACTTGTTCAATGAGCAGTTCTTC. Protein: CASSFPGDLFNEQFF. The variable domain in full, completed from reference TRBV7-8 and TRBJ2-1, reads GAGVSQSPRYKVAKRGQDVALRCDPISGHVSLFWYQQALGQGPEFLTYFQNEAQLDKSGLPSDRFFAERPEGSVSTLKIQRTQQEDSAVYLCASSFPGDLFNEQFFGPGTRLTVL.